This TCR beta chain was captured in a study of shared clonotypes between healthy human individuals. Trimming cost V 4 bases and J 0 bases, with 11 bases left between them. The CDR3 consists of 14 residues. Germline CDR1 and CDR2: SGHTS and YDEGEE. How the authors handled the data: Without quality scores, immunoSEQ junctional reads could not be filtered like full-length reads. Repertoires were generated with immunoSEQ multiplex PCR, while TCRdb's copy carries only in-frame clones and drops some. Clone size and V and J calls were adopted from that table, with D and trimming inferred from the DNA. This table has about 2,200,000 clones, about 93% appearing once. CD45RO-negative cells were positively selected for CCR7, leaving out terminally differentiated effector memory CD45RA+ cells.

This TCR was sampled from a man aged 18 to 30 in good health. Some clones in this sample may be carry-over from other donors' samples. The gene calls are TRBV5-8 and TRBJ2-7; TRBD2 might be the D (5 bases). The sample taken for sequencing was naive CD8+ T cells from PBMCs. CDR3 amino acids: CASSPPGFSYEQYF. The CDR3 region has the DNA TGTGCCAGCAGCCCCCCGGGGTTCTCCTACGAGCAGTACTTC.